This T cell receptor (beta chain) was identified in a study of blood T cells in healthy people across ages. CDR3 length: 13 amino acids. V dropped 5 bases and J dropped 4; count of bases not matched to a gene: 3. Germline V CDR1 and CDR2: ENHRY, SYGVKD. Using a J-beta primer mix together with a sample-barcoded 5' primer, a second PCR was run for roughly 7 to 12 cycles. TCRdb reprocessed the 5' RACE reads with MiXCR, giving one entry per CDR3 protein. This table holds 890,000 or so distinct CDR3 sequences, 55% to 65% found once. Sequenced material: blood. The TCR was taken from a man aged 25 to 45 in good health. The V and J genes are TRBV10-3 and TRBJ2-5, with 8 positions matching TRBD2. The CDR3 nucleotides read TGTGCCATCAGTATAAGCGGGGGAGAGACCCAGTACTTC. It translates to CAISISGGETQYF.